The clone carrying this T cell receptor beta chain was seen many times. Its antigen is not known. Germline V lookup: CDR1 SGHDN, CDR2 FVKESK. V was cut by 3 bases and J by 4 bases, with 7 bases left in between. The CDR3 consists of 13 residues. The entry originates in a study of beta chain features in type 1 diabetes. Study-level results: Any PCR bias toward short templates would affect both groups alike. All four CD4+ subsets of Type 1 diabetes patients contained TCRB CDR3s that were moderately but significantly shorter.

Isolated RNA was reverse transcribed in full, so expressed TCRB transcripts were sequenced. Libraries were prepared by immunoSEQ multiplex PCR; TCRdb keeps only in-frame clonotypes and omits some of them. The sample lists almost 350,000 clones, about a tenth occurring once. The clonotype comes from a young man with type 1 diabetes. The rearrangement links TRBV14 to TRBJ1-3; D gene ambiguous. Sample: central memory CD4+ T cells from blood. The CDR3 protein is CASSQVYGNTIYF. The CDR3 nucleotides read TGTGCCAGCAGCCAGGTGTACGGAAACACCATATATTTT. The full variable domain, its missing parts supplied by reference TRBV14 and TRBJ1-3, is EAGVTQFPSHSVIEKGQTVTLRCDPISGHDNLYWYRRVMGKEIKFLLHFVKESKQDESGMPNNRFLAERTGGTYSTLKVQPAELEDSGVYFCASSQVYGNTIYFGEGSWLTVV.